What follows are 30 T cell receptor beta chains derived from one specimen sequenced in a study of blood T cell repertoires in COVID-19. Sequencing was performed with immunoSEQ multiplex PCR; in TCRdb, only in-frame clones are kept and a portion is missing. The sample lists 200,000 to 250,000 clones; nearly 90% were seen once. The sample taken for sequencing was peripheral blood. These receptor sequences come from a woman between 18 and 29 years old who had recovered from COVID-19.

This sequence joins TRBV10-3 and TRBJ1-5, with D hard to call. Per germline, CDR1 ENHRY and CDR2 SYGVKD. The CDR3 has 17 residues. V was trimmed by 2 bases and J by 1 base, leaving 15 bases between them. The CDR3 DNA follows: TGTGCCATCAGTGAGCCGAGATCGGGAACCAGCAATCAGCCCCAGCATTTT. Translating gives CAISEPRSGTSNQPQHF.

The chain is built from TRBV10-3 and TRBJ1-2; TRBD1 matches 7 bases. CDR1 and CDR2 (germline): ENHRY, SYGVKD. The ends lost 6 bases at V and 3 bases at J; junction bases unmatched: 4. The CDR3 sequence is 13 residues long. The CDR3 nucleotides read TGTGCCATCAGCCAGGGACAGTACTATGGCTACACCTTC. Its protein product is CAISQGQYYGYTF.

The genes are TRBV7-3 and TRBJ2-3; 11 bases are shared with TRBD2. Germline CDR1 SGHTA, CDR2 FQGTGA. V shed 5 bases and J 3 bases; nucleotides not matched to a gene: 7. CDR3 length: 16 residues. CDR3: CASSHSSGRQTDTQYF. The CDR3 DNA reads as TGTGCCAGCAGCCATTCTAGCGGGAGGCAGACAGATACGCAGTATTTT.

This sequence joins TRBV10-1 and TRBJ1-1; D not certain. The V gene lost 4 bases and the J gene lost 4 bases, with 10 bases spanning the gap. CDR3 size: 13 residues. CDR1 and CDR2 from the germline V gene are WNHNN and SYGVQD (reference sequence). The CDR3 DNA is TGCGCCAGCAGTGGTGGGAGCGGCACTGAAGCTTTCTTT. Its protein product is CASSGGSGTEAFF.

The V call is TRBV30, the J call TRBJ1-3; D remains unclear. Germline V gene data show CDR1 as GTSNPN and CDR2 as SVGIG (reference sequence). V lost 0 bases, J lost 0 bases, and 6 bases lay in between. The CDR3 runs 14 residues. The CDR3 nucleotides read TGTGCCTGGAGTGTGGGGAGCTCTGGAAACACCATATATTTT. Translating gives CAWSVGSSGNTIYF.

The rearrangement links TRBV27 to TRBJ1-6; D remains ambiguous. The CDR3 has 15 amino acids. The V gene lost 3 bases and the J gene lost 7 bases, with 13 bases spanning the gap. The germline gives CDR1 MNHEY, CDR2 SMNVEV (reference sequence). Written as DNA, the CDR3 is TGTGCCAGCAGTTTCCAGCCGCACGGGAATTCACCCCTCCACTTT. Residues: CASSFQPHGNSPLHF.

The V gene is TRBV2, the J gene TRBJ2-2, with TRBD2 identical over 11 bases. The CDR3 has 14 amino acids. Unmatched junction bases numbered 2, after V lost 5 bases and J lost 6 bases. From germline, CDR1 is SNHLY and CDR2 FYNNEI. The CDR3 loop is CASSTSGRSGELFF. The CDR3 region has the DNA TGTGCCAGCAGTACTAGCGGGAGATCCGGGGAGCTGTTTTTT.

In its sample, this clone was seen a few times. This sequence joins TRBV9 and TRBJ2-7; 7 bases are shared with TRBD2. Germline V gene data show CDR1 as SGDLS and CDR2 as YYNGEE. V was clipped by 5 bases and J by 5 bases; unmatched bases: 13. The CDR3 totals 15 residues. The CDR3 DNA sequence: TGTGCCAGCAGTGGACCAGGGAGGGCCGGTAACGAGCAGTACTTC. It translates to CASSGPGRAGNEQYF.

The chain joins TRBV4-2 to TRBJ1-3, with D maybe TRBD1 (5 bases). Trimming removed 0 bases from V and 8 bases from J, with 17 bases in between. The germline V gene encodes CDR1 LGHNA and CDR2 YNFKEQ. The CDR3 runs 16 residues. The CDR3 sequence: CASSQEGLQVVDTIYF. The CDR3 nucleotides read TGTGCCAGCAGCCAAGAGGGGCTACAGGTTGTAGACACCATATATTTT.

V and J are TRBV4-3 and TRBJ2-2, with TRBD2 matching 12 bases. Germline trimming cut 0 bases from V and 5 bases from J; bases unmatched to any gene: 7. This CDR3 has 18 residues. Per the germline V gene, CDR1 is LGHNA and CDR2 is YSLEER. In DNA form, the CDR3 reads TGCGCCAGCAGCCAAGATCGGCTAGCGGGAGGGGGGACCGGGGAGCTGTTTTTT. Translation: CASSQDRLAGGGTGELFF.

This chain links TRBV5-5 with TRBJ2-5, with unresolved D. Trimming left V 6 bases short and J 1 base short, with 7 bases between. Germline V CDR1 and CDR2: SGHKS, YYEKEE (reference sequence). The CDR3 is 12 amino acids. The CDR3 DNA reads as TGTGCCAGCACCGCACTCCAAGAGACCCAGTACTTC. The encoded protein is CASTALQETQYF.

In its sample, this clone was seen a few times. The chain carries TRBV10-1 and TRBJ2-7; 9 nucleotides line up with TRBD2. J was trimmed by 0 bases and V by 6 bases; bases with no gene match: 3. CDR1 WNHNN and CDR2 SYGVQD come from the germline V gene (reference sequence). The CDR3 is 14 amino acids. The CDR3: CASRTSGSSYEQYF. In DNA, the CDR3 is TGCGCCAGCAGGACTAGCGGCAGCTCCTACGAGCAGTACTTC.

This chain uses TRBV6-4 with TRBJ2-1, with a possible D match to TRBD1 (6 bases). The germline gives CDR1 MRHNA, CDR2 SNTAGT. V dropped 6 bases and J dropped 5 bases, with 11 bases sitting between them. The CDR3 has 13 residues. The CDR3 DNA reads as TGTGCCAGCAGCACTAGGGACAACAATGAGCAGTTCTTC. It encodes CASSTRDNNEQFF.

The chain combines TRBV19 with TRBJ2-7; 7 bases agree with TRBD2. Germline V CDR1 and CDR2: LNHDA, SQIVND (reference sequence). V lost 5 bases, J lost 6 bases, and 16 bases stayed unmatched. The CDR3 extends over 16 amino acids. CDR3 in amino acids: CASSSEAGRLLSEQYF. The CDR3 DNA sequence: TGTGCCAGTAGTTCCGAAGCGGGAAGGCTCTTATCCGAGCAGTACTTC.

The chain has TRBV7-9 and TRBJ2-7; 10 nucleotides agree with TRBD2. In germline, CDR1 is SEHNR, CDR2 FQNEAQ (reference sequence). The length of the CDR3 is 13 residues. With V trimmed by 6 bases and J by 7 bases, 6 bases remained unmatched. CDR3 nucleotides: TGTGCCAGCAGGCCACTAGCGGGACGGGAGCAGTACTTC. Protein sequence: CASRPLAGREQYF. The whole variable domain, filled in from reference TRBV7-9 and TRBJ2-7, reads DTGVSQNPRHKITKRGQNVTFRCDPISEHNRLYWYRQTLGQGPEFLTYFQNEAQLEKSRLLSDRFSAERPKGSFSTLEIQRTEQGDSAMYLCASRPLAGREQYFGPGTRLTVT.

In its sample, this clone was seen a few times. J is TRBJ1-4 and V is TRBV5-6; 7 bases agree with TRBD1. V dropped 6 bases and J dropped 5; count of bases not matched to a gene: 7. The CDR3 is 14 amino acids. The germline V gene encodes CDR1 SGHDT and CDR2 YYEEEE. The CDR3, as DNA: TGTGCCAGCAAACCGGGACAGACAAATGAAAAACTGTTTTTT. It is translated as CASKPGQTNEKLFF.

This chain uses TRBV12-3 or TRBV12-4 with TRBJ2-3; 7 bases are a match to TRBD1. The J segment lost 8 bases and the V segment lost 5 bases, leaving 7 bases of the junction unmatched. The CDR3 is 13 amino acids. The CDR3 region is CASSTGTGATQYF. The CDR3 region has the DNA TGTGCCAGCAGTACCGGAACAGGGGCTACGCAGTATTTT.

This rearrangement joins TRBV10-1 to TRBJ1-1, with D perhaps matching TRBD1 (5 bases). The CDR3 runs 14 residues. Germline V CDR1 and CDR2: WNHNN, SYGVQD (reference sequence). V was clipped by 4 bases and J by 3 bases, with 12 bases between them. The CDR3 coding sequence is TGCGCCAGCAGTGGAAAGGGGCTCGACACTGAAGCTTTCTTT. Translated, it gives CASSGKGLDTEAFF.

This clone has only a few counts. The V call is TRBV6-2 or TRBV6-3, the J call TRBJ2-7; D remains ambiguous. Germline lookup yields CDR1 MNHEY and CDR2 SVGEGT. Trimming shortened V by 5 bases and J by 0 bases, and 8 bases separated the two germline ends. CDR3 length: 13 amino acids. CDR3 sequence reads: CASSVTISYEQYF. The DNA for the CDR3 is TGTGCCAGCAGTGTTACTATCTCCTACGAGCAGTACTTC.

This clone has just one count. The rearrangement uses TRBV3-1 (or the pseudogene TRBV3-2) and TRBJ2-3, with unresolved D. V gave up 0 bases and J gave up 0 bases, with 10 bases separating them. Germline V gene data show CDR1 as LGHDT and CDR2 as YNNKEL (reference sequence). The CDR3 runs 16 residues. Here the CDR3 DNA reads TGTGCCAGCAGCCAAGATCCCGCGGAGAGCACAGATACGCAGTATTTT. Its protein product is CASSQDPAESTDTQYF.

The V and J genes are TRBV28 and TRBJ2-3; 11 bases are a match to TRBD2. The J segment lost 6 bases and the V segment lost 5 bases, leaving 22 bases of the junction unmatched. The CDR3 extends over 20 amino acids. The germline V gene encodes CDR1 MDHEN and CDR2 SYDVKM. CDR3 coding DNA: TGTGCCAGCAGTCCACTCCAACCCAAAAAACTAGCGGGAGAAACGGATACGCAGTATTTT. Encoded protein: CASSPLQPKKLAGETDTQYF.

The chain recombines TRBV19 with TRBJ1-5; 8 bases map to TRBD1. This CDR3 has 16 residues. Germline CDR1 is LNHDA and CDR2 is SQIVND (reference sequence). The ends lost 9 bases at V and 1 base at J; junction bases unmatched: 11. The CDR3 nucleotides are TGTGCCAGCACCGACAGGGGAGGGGGAAGCAATCAGCCCCAGCATTTT. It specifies CASTDRGGGSNQPQHF.

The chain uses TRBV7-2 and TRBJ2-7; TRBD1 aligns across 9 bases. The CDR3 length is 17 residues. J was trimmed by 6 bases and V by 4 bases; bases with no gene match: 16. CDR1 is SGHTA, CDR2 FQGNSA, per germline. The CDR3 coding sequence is TGTGCCAGCAGCTGGGGGATTTGGGACAGGGAAGATTCCGAGCAGTACTTC. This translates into CASSWGIWDREDSEQYF. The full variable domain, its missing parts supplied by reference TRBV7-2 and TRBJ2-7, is GAGVSQSPSNKVTEKGKDVELRCDPISGHTALYWYRQSLGQGLEFLIYFQGNSAPDKSGLPSDRFSAERTGGSVSTLTIQRTQQEDSAVYLCASSWGIWDREDSEQYFGPGTRLTVT.

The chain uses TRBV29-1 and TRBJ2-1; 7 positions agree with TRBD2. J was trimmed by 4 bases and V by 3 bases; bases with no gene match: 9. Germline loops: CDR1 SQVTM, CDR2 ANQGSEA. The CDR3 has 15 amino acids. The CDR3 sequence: CSVEYQKRDYNEQFF. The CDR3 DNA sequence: TGCAGCGTTGAGTATCAGAAGCGGGATTACAATGAGCAGTTCTTC.

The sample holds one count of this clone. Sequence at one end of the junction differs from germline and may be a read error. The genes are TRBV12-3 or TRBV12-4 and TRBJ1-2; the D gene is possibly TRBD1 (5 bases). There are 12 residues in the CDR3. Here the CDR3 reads CASSIPGGSPLF. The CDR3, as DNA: TGTGCCAGCAGTATTCCGGGGGGTTCACCCCTCTTC.

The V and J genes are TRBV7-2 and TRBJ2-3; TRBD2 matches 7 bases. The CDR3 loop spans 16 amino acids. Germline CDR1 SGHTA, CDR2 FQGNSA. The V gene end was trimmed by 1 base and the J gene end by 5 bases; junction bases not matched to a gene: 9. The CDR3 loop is CASSLGDYSFIDTQYF. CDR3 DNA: TGTGCCAGCAGCTTAGGGGACTATTCTTTCATAGATACGCAGTATTTT.

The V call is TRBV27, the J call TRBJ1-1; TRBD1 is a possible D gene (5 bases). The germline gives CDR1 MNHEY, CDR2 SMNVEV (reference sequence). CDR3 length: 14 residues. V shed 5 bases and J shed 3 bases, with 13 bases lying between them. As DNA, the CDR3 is TGTGCCAGCAGTCCCAGGGTGTTGGACACTGAAGCTTTCTTT. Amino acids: CASSPRVLDTEAFF.

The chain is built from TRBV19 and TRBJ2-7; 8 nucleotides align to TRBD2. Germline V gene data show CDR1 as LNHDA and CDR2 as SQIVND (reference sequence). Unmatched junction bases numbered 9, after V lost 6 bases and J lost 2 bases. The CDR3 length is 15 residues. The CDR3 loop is CASSRGTRGTYEQYF. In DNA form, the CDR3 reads TGTGCCAGTAGCCGAGGGACTAGGGGAACCTACGAGCAGTACTTC.

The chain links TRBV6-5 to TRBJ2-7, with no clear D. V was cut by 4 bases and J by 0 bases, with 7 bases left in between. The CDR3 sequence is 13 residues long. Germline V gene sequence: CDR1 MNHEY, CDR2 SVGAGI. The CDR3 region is CASSSGNSYEQYF. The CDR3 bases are TGTGCCAGCAGTTCTGGCAACTCCTACGAGCAGTACTTC.

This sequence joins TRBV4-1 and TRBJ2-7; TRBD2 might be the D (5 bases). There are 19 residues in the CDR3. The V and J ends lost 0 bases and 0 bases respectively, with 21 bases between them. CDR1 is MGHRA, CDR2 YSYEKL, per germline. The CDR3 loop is CASSQDGLAWRAYSYEQYF. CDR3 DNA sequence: TGCGCCAGCAGCCAAGATGGGCTAGCCTGGCGAGCTTACTCCTACGAGCAGTACTTC.